This TCR beta chain was recovered during a study of blood T cell repertoires in COVID-19. This clone was found a few times. Trimming stripped 1 base from V and 0 bases from J, with 7 bases between. Per the germline V gene, CDR1 is MNHNS and CDR2 is SASEGT. The CDR3 runs to 15 residues. In the authors' methods: Estimation of nucleated cell counts was performed using reference gene primer amplification. Profiled with immunoSEQ multiplex PCR; TCRdb holds only in-frame clones, not every one. Clone size and the V and J calls come from that table; the DNA yielded D and trimming. The sample holds roughly 220,000 clones, around four fifths seen once.

The V and J genes are TRBV6-1 and TRBJ1-3; no definite D call. Sample: peripheral blood. The sequence came from a man aged 25-40 years with active or convalescent COVID-19. The CDR3: CASSEVLGSGNTIYF. CDR3 DNA: TGTGCCAGCAGTGAAGTGCTCGGCTCTGGAAACACCATATATTTT.